The present entry profiles one T cell receptor beta chain with its context. This CDR3 is built from 14 residues. V dropped 3 bases and J dropped 3; count of bases not matched to a gene: 4. Germline loops: CDR1 KGHDR, CDR2 SFDVKD. The sample comes from a study of blood T cell repertoires in COVID-19. Study summary: Some COVID-19 samples were acute and others convalescent; all came from the United States, Italy and Spain. T cells, B-cell-depleted T cells, or PBMCs provided the cDNA or gDNA that served as material.

Per the original methods: Amplified reference gene primers provided the basis for estimating nucleated cell counts. Generated by immunoSEQ multiplex PCR, the TCRdb table keeps only in-frame clones and is missing some. Clonal size and the V and J genes are those of that table, whereas D and trimming came from the DNA. Found here are 58,000 or so clones, 78% of them singletons; the top ten hold approximately 4.9%. The clonotype originates from a human donor in a cohort sampled during active COVID-19. The V gene is TRBV24-1, the J gene TRBJ2-7; TRBD1 aligns across 7 bases. Input material: peripheral blood. DNA for the CDR3: TGTGCCACCAGTGATGTGAGACAGGGCTACGAGCAGTACTTC. Translation: CATSDVRQGYEQYF.